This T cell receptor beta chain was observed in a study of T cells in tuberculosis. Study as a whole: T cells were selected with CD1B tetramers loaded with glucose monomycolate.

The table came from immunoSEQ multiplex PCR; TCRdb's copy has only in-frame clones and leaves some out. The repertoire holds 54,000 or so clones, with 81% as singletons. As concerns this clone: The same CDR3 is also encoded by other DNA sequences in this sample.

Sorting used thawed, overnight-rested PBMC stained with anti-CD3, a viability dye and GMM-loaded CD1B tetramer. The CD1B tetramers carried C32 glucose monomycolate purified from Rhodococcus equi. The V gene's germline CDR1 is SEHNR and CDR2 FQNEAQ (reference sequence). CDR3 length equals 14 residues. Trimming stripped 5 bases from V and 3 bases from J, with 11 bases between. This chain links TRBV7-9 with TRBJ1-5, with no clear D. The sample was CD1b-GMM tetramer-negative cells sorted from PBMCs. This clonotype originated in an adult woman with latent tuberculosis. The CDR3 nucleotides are TGTGCCAGCAGCCGGGCGGGCCCCAATCAGCCCCAGCATTTT. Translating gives CASSRAGPNQPQHF.